These 32 T cell receptor beta chains came from one sample sequenced in a study of long-term antiretroviral therapy in people with HIV. The immunoSEQ assay was v3.0, run at survey level. Profiled with immunoSEQ multiplex PCR; TCRdb holds only in-frame clones, not every one. The sample shows approximately 30,000 clones, approximately 83% of them seen only once. Specimen: unsorted PBMCs, collected 2.7 to 2.9 years after starting antiretroviral therapy. These receptors were obtained from a man aged 30-40 years with HIV.

The chain employs TRBV28 and TRBJ2-5; D is unclear. CDR1 MDHEN and CDR2 SYDVKM come from the germline V gene. The germline V and J ends were trimmed by 3 bases and 5 bases, with 7 bases remaining between them. CDR3 size: 12 residues. CDR3 loop: CASSFLTETQYF. The DNA of the CDR3 is TGTGCCAGCAGTTTTTTAACGGAGACCCAGTACTTC.

The V call is TRBV10-2, the J call TRBJ1-1; the D gene is possibly TRBD1 (6 bases). The germline V gene encodes CDR1 WSHSY and CDR2 SAAADI. The CDR3 has 15 residues. The V end was cut by 5 bases, the J end by 6 bases, with 19 bases between. CDR3 loop: CASSFPFTGSPEAFF. As DNA, the CDR3 is TGCGCCAGCAGTTTCCCCTTCACAGGGTCCCCTGAAGCTTTCTTT.

CDR3 amino acids: CASSLRFRGGGKETQYF. DNA of the CDR3: TGTGCCAGCAGCTTGCGATTCCGAGGGGGCGGGAAAGAGACCCAGTACTTC. This chain connects TRBV7-8 to TRBJ2-5; TRBD1 might be the D (7 bases). The CDR3 has 17 residues. V was trimmed by 3 bases and J by 3 bases, leaving 20 bases between them. The germline CDR1 and CDR2 sequences are SGHVS and FQNEAQ.

This rearrangement joins TRBV6-1 to TRBJ2-7, with D possibly matching TRBD2 (5 bases). Germline CDR1 reads MNHNS; CDR2 reads SASEGT. This CDR3 has 15 amino acids. V was pared by 0 bases and J by 3 bases, with 12 bases between. CDR3 coding DNA: TGTGCCAGCAGTGAAGCGGAGGCGGCGGTCTACGAGCAGTACTTC. Its translation is CASSEAEAAVYEQYF.

Comment on this clone: Germline and junction disagree at one end, which may indicate a read error. The chain joins TRBV6-5 to TRBJ2-2, with D unclear. The CDR3 is 13 amino acids. Germline CDR1 MNHEY, CDR2 SVGAGI. The CDR3 DNA sequence: TGTGCCAGCGGTTATCAGGACACCGGGGAGCTGTTTTTT. This codes for CASGYQDTGELFF.

This chain joins TRBV7-2 and TRBJ2-7; D may be TRBD1 or TRBD2 (6 bases each). The CDR3 consists of 13 residues. The V gene's germline CDR1 is SGHTA and CDR2 FQGNSA. V was trimmed by 8 bases and J by 12 bases, leaving 23 bases between them. CDR3 in amino acids: CASGPNSRGVLYF. CDR3 in DNA: TGTGCCAGCGGGCCCAACTCTAGGGGGGTTCTGTACTTC.

The table lists this clone with a few counts. The chain recombines TRBV7-7 with TRBJ1-2; D remains unclear. In germline, CDR1 is SSHAT, CDR2 FNYEAQ (reference sequence). V lost 5 bases and J lost 7, with 14 bases in between. CDR3 length: 13 residues. CDR3 residues: CASSAARLRGYTF. The CDR3 nucleotides read TGTGCCAGCAGCGCAGCCAGGCTCCGTGGCTACACCTTC. The entire variable domain, with the rest obtained from reference TRBV7-7 and TRBJ1-2, is as follows: GAGVSQSPRYKVTKRGQDVTLRCDPISSHATLYWYQQALGQGPEFLTYFNYEAQPDKSGLPSDRFSAERPEGSISTLTIQRTEQRDSAMYRCASSAARLRGYTFGSGTRLTVV.

The CDR3 sequence: CASSLYYMRAGGRNEQYF. In DNA form, the CDR3 reads TGTGCCAGCAGCTTGTATTATATGCGGGCCGGGGGGCGCAACGAGCAGTACTTC. J is TRBJ2-7 and V is TRBV5-4, with D tentatively TRBD2 (7 bases). Germline V gene data show CDR1 as SGHNT and CDR2 as YYREEE (reference sequence). Trimming shortened V by 1 base and J by 5 bases, and 25 bases separated the two germline ends. This CDR3 is built from 18 residues.

The V and J genes are TRBV7-9 and TRBJ2-2, with D perhaps matching TRBD1 (5 bases). Germline values: CDR1 SEHNR, CDR2 FQNEAQ (reference sequence). The germline V and J ends were trimmed by 1 base and 6 bases, with 6 bases remaining between them. The CDR3 is 13 amino acids. The CDR3 loop reads CASSLDRPGELFF. CDR3 DNA sequence: TGTGCCAGCAGCTTAGACAGGCCCGGGGAGCTGTTTTTT.

The CDR3 region is CASSLGLAGVTDTQYF. CDR3 sequence (DNA): TGCGCCAGCAGCTTGGGACTAGCGGGGGTCACAGATACGCAGTATTTT. The chain is built from TRBV5-1 and TRBJ2-3; TRBD2 aligns across 12 bases. With 0 bases clipped from V and 2 bases from J, the junction kept 1 base outside the gene matches. The CDR3 runs 16 residues. Germline-derived CDR1 and CDR2 are SGHRS and YFSETQ.

The chain combines TRBV5-4 with TRBJ2-2, with D unresolved. Trimming took off 2 bases at V and 4 bases at J, with 12 bases between the two ends. Germline V gene lookup returns CDR1 SGHNT and CDR2 YYREEE (reference sequence). CDR3 length: 15 amino acids. The CDR3 protein is CASSFDNTLTGELFF. CDR3 nucleotide sequence: TGTGCCAGCAGCTTCGATAACACCCTCACCGGGGAGCTGTTTTTT.

This sequence joins TRBV2 and TRBJ2-7; maybe TRBD2 (5 bases). The germline CDR1 and CDR2 sequences are SNHLY and FYNNEI. The CDR3 is 14 amino acids. V lost 8 bases and J 1 base, leaving 15 bases between the germline ends. CDR3 amino acids: CASLGERVSYEQYF. The DNA of the CDR3 is TGTGCCAGCCTTGGGGAGCGAGTTTCCTACGAGCAGTACTTC.

CDR3 loop: CASSIGTGGYEQYF. Here the CDR3 DNA reads TGTGCCAGTAGTATAGGGACAGGGGGCTACGAGCAGTACTTC. The rearrangement links TRBV19 to TRBJ2-7; 10 bases line up with TRBD1. Germline V gene sequence: CDR1 LNHDA, CDR2 SQIVND (reference sequence). The CDR3 contains 14 residues. V gave up 1 base and J gave up 3 bases; unmatched junction bases: 0. Full variable domain (missing parts from reference TRBV19 and TRBJ2-7): DGGITQSPKYLFRKEGQNVTLSCEQNLNHDAMYWYRQDPGQGLRLIYYSQIVNDFQKGDIAEGYSVSREKKESFPLTVTSAQKNPTAFYLCASSIGTGGYEQYFGPGTRLTVT.

The V and J genes are TRBV5-6 and TRBJ2-2, with D perhaps TRBD2 (6 bases). CDR1 is SGHDT and CDR2 is YYEEEE in the germline V gene. With 0 bases removed from V and 6 bases from J, the gap between germline ends came to 18 bases. The CDR3 covers 17 residues. Here the CDR3 reads CASSLAGVVGDAGELFF. The CDR3 nucleotides read TGTGCCAGCAGCTTGGCGGGGGTTGTAGGGGACGCCGGGGAGCTGTTTTTT.

The CDR3 loop reads CASSFSGGPPYEQYF. In DNA form, the CDR3 reads TGTGCCAGCAGCTTTTCGGGAGGCCCTCCCTACGAGCAGTACTTC. This chain uses TRBV13 with TRBJ2-7; 7 bases are a match to TRBD2. CDR1 is PRHDT, CDR2 FYEKMQ, per germline (reference sequence). V gave up 3 bases and J gave up 2 bases; unmatched junction bases: 7. The CDR3 is 15 amino acids.

This chain joins TRBV7-6 and TRBJ2-7, with 10 bases aligning to TRBD1. The CDR3 has 15 amino acids. Looked up from germline, CDR1 is SGHVS and CDR2 is FNYEAQ. Trimming at V came to 3 bases and at J to 6 bases, leaving 8 bases not matched to a gene. The chain's CDR3 is CASSLRVGQGFEQYF. The CDR3 DNA is TGTGCCAGCAGCTTGCGAGTGGGACAGGGGTTCGAGCAGTACTTC.

The genes are TRBV10-3 and TRBJ1-5; D uncertain. V lost 3 bases and J lost 2, with 2 bases in between. CDR1 ENHRY and CDR2 SYGVKD come from the germline V gene. This CDR3 contains 12 residues. This CDR3 reads CAISEGNQPQHF. Here the CDR3 DNA reads TGTGCCATCAGTGAAGGCAATCAGCCCCAGCATTTT.

This chain connects TRBV6-1 to TRBJ2-1; D is ambiguous. The V end was cut by 2 bases, the J end by 10 bases, with 6 bases between. Per germline, CDR1 MNHNS and CDR2 SASEGT. The CDR3 is 11 amino acids. CDR3 coding DNA: TGTGCCAGCAGTGAACTGACGGAGCAGTTCTTC. Translating gives CASSELTEQFF.

The rearrangement joins TRBV7-2 to TRBJ2-3; no definite D call. Between the trimmed V and J ends, which lost 8 bases and 14 bases, there was a span of 11 bases. The CDR3 runs 9 residues. Germline V gene data show CDR1 as SGHTA and CDR2 as FQGNSA. The CDR3 coding sequence is TGTGCCAGCGGGGATACTGGGTATTTT. It yields the protein CASGDTGYF.

This sequence joins TRBV6-5 and TRBJ1-3, with D unresolved. Trimming took off 0 bases at V and 0 bases at J, with 9 bases between the two ends. The CDR3 sequence is 16 residues long. CDR1 is MNHEY and CDR2 is SVGAGI in the germline V gene. The CDR3 DNA reads TGTGCCAGCAGTTACTCCCGACCGACCTCTGGAAACACCATATATTTT. Translating it yields CASSYSRPTSGNTIYF.

The rearrangement links TRBV7-2 to TRBJ2-3; TRBD1 matches at 7 bases. The CDR3 is made up of 16 amino acids. V lost 2 bases and J lost 0; bases outside the gene matches: 5. Germline-derived CDR1 and CDR2 are SGHTA and FQGNSA. CDR3 sequence (DNA): TGTGCCAGCAGCTTACTCTTGACAGGGAGCACAGATACGCAGTATTTT. Amino acid sequence: CASSLLLTGSTDTQYF.

CDR3 amino acids: CASSLRDGGSPLHF. As DNA, the CDR3 is TGTGCCAGCAGCCTCAGGGACGGGGGTTCACCCCTCCACTTT. This rearrangement joins TRBV7-9 to TRBJ1-6; maybe TRBD1 (5 bases). The CDR3 sequence is 14 residues long. V lost 5 bases and J 9 bases, leaving 14 bases between the germline ends. Germline lookup yields CDR1 SEHNR and CDR2 FQNEAQ (reference sequence).

The V and J genes are TRBV10-3 and TRBJ2-3; perhaps D is TRBD1 or TRBD2 (6 bases each). Germline V CDR1 and CDR2: ENHRY, SYGVKD. Trimming left V 4 bases short and J 1 base short, with 9 bases between. This CDR3 has 14 residues. The CDR3 reads CAISARGGTDTQYF. Written as DNA, the CDR3 is TGTGCCATCAGTGCAAGGGGGGGCACAGATACGCAGTATTTT.

The genes are TRBV7-9 and TRBJ2-1; D possibly corresponds to TRBD2 (5 bases). CDR1 SEHNR and CDR2 FQNEAQ come from the germline V gene (reference sequence). This CDR3 spans 14 amino acids. The V gene lost 7 bases and the J gene lost 5 bases, with 15 bases spanning the gap. CDR3 bases: TGTGCCAGCAACCCCACGGACGGGAACAATGAGCAGTTCTTC. It encodes CASNPTDGNNEQFF.

This sequence joins TRBV5-1 and TRBJ2-4; TRBD1 matches 7 bases. V lost 6 bases and J lost 9; bases outside the gene matches: 15. In germline, CDR1 is SGHRS, CDR2 YFSETQ. The CDR3 length is 15 residues. The DNA for the CDR3 is TGCGCCAGCACCACCGGACAGGTCCCGAAAGCCATTCAGTACTTC. Translating it yields CASTTGQVPKAIQYF.

Within the sample, this clone is medium-sized. J is TRBJ1-3 and V is TRBV25-1, with a weak D call TRBD1 (6 bases). The CDR3 consists of 15 residues. V lost 1 base, J lost 0 bases, and 7 bases lay in between. CDR1 MGHDK and CDR2 SYGVNS come from the germline V gene. The CDR3 here is CASSEWTDSGNTIYF. As DNA, the CDR3 is TGTGCCAGCAGTGAATGGACAGACTCTGGAAACACCATATATTTT.

The genes are TRBV30 and TRBJ1-2; D is uncertain. V was clipped by 4 bases and J by 1 base, with 13 bases between them. The CDR3 totals 14 residues. CDR1 is GTSNPN, CDR2 SVGIG, per germline (reference sequence). The CDR3 spells CAWTPRNVNYGYTF. CDR3 in DNA: TGTGCCTGGACTCCCCGAAATGTTAACTATGGCTACACCTTC.

V and J are TRBV5-5 and TRBJ2-1; 7 positions match TRBD2. V lost 0 bases to trimming and J lost 10 bases; unmatched junction nucleotides: 10. This CDR3 region has 15 residues. CDR1 SGHKS and CDR2 YYEKEE come from the germline V gene (reference sequence). CDR3 region: CASSLGLAASVEQFF. The CDR3 DNA is TGTGCCAGCAGCTTGGGGCTAGCGGCATCCGTGGAGCAGTTCTTC. The full variable domain, with the rest looked up from reference TRBV5-5 and TRBJ2-1, is DAGVTQSPTHLIKTRGQQVTLRCSPISGHKSVSWYQQVLGQGPQFIFQYYEKEERGRGNFPDRFSARQFPNYSSELNVNALLLGDSALYLCASSLGLAASVEQFFGPGTRLTVL.

The rearrangement joins TRBV5-1 to TRBJ2-7; possibly TRBD1 for D (6 bases). V was cut by 0 bases and J by 2 bases, with 9 bases left in between. The CDR3 has 14 amino acids. Per germline, CDR1 SGHRS and CDR2 YFSETQ. CDR3 nucleotides: TGCGCCAGCAGCTTGGGGGGACAAACCTACGAGCAGTACTTC. It is translated as CASSLGGQTYEQYF.

The genes are TRBV27 and TRBJ1-2; 7 positions agree with TRBD1. The CDR3 has 14 residues. With V trimmed by 5 bases and J by 8 bases, 11 bases remained unmatched. CDR1 is MNHEY, CDR2 SMNVEV, per germline (reference sequence). DNA of the CDR3: TGTGCCAGCAGTACGGGACAGTCCGGCGTAGGCTACACCTTC. Its translation is CASSTGQSGVGYTF.

In this sample, this clone turned up a few times. This rearrangement joins TRBV29-1 to TRBJ1-2; D may be TRBD1 (6 bases). V lost 7 bases and J lost 8, with 17 bases in between. The CDR3 sequence is 12 residues long. Per germline, CDR1 SQVTM and CDR2 ANQGSEA. CDR3 nucleotide sequence: TGCAGCGCCGGGGGGCTGCCAGAAGGCTACACCTTC. This sequence encodes CSAGGLPEGYTF. The whole variable domain, remainder taken from reference TRBV29-1 and TRBJ1-2, is SAVISQKPSRDICQRGTSLTIQCQVDSQVTMMFWYRQQPGQSLTLIATANQGSEATYESGFVIDKFPISRPNLTFSTLTVSNMSPEDSSIYLCSAGGLPEGYTFGSGTRLTVV.

The chain uses TRBV10-3 and TRBJ1-1; 9 bases fit TRBD1. Germline CDR1 is ENHRY and CDR2 is SYGVKD. The CDR3 contains 16 residues. Trimming removed 0 bases from V and 6 bases from J; junction bases left unmatched: 8. The CDR3 protein is CAISESIRTGASEAFF. CDR3 coding DNA: TGTGCCATCAGTGAGTCGATTCGGACAGGGGCCTCTGAAGCTTTCTTT.